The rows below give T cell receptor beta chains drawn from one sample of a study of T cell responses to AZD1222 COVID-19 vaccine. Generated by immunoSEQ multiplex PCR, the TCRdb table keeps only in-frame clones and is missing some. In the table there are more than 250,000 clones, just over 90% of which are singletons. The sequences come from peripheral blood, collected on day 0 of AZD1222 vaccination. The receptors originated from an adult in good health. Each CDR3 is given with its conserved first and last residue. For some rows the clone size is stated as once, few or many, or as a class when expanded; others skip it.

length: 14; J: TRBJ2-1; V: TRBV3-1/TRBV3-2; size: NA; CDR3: CASTPGGTLHEQFF
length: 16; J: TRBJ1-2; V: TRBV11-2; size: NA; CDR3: CASSPTDRAPNYGYTF
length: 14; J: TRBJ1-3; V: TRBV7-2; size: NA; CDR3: CASNRPGAGNTIYF
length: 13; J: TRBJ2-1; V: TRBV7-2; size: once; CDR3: CASSFASSSEQFF
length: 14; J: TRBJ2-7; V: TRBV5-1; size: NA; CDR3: CASSLDPQFYEQYF
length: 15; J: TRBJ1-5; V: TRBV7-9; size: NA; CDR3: CASSRSTRDNQPQHF
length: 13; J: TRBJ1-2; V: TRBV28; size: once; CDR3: CASSSGQNYGYTF
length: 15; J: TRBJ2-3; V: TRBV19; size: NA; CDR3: CASRTTSGSGDTQYF
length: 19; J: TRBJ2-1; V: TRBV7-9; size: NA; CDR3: CASSYTSGRAQSSYNEQFF
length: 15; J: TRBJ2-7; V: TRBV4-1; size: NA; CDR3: CASSQYSGRTYEQYF
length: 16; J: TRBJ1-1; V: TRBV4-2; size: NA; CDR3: CASSQEGSFGGTEAFF
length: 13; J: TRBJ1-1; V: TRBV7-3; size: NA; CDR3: CASSSARDSEAFF
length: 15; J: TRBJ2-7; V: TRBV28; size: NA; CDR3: CASSSTGTAPYEQYF
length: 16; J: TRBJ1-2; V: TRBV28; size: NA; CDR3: CASSLPGAAANYGYTF
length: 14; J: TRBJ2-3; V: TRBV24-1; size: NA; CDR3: CATSRDRDADTQYF
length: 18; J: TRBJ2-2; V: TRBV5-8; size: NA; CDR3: CASSLLLGPRQGIGELFF
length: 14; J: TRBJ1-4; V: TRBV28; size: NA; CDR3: CASSLDRVNEKLFF
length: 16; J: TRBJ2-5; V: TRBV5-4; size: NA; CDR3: CASSLGVGEWEETQYF
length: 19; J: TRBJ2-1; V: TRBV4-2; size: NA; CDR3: CASSQEGLAGAANGDEQFF
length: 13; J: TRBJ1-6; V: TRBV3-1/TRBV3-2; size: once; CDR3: CASSPQAAGLLHF
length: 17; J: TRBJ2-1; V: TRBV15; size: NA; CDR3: CATSRQQGAGYHNEQFF
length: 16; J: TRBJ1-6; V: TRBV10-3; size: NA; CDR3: CAISESLGLNNSPLHF
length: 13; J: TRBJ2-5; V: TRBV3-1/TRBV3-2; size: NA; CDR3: CASSVRGSETQYF
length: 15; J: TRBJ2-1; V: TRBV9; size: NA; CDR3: CASSEGSGSSYEQFF
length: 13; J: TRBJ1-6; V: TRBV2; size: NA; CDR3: CASRGAPGPPLHF
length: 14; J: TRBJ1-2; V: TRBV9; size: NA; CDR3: CASSGRSSNYGYTF
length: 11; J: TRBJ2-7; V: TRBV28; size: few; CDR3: CASSSGYEQYF
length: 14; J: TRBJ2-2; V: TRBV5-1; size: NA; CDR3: CASSSGHNTGELFF
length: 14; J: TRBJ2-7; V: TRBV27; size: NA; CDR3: CASSLGGLSYEQYF
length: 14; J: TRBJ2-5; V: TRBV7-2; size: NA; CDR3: CASSLGPSGETQYF
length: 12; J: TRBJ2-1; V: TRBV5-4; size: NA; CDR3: CASSLDNNEQFF
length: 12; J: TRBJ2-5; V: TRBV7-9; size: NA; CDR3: CASSSMPETQYF
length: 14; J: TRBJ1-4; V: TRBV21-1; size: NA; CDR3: CASSKDSVGEKLFF
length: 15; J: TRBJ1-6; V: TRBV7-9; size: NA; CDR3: CASSLRRGQESPLHF
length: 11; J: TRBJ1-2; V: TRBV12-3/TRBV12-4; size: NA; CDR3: CASSLRHGYTF
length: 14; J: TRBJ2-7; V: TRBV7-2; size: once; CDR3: CASSLGAGPYEQYF
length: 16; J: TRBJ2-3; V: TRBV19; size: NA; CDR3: CASSTLAGARGDTQYF
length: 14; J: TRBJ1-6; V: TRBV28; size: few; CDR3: CASSLWGQHSPLHF
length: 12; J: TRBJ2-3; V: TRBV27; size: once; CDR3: CASSSQGDTQYF
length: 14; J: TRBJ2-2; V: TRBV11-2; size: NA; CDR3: CASSSAAGTGELFF
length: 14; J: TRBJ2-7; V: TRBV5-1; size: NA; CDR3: CASSLAGGPHEQYF
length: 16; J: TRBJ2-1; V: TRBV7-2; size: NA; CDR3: CASSPGGTSRYNEQFF
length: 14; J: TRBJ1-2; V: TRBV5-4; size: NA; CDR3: CASSPERDSYGYTF
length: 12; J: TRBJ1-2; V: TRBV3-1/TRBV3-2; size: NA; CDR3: CATRDRGNGYTF
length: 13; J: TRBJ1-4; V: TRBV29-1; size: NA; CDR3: CSEDRGRLGKLFF
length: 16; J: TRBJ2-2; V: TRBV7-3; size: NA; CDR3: CASSRGTSGSPGELFF
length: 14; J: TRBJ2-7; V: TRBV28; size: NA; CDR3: CASSQGSGSSEQYF
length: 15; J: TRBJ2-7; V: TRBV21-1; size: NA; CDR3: CASSKESDRGCEQYF
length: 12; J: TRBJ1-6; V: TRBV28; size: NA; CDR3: CASSLSGREGHF
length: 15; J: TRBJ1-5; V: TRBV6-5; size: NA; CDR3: CASSGDLRRNQPQHF
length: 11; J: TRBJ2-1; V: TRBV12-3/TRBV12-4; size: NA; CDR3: CASSFGNEQFF
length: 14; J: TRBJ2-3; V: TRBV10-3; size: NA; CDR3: CASQGAENTDTQYF
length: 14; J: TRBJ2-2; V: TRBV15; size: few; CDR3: CATERGDNTGELFF
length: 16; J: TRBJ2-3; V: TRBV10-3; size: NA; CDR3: CAISEAPSGGTDTQYF
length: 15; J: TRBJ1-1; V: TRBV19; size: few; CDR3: CASSIGGGIDTEAFF